The 16 T cell receptor beta chains given below trace back to one sample, sequenced in a study of cytomegalovirus exposure and HLA in healthy donors. The PCR had 60 Vbeta and 13 Jbeta primers. Assay used: immunoSEQ multiplex PCR; TCRdb lists only in-frame clones, some missing. The sample has about 160,000 clones, around 60% seen once; the top ten hold roughly 6.4%. The sequenced sample consisted of PBMCs. The source of these receptors is a woman aged 60 to 75 in good health and CMV-seropositive.

The chain is built from TRBV5-1 and TRBJ2-7, with 7 nucleotides matching TRBD1. Germline values: CDR1 SGHRS, CDR2 YFSETQ. The V and J ends lost 5 bases and 2 bases, in that order; junction bases with no gene match: 4. The CDR3 is made up of 13 amino acids. The CDR3 region is CASRLGQPYEQYF. The CDR3 nucleotides read TGCGCCAGCAGACTGGGACAGCCCTACGAGCAGTACTTC.

V is TRBV10-1 and J is TRBJ2-5; maybe TRBD2 (7 bases). The J call may be in error: the DNA end matches TRBJ2-7 better. CDR1 and CDR2 (germline): WNHNN, SYGVQD (reference sequence). The CDR3 sequence is 12 residues long. CDR3 DNA sequence: TGCGCCCCCACGGCGGGGGCTTACGAGCAGTACTTC. Amino acids: CAPTAGAYEQYF.

This chain uses TRBV29-1 with TRBJ1-1; 7 bases align to TRBD1. The CDR3 runs to 12 residues. The trim removed 6 bases at V and 2 bases at J, leaving 3 bases unmatched. Germline V lookup: CDR1 SQVTM, CDR2 ANQGSEA. The CDR3 protein is CSVRQGNTEAFF. The CDR3 DNA reads TGCAGCGTAAGACAGGGCAACACTGAAGCTTTCTTT.

The rearrangement links TRBV28 to TRBJ1-4; 9 bases fit TRBD1. This CDR3 is built from 15 residues. Trimming at V came to 3 bases and at J to 5 bases, leaving 4 bases not matched to a gene. Germline V CDR1 and CDR2: MDHEN, SYDVKM. For the CDR3, the DNA is TGTGCCAGCAGTTTGGGACAGGGCGCAAATGAAAAACTGTTTTTT. Its protein product is CASSLGQGANEKLFF.

The CDR3 DNA reads as TGTGCCACCAGCAGAGGTACTGAGTGGACCCAGTACTTC. Its translation is CATSRGTEWTQYF. The chain combines TRBV15 with TRBJ2-5; no reliable D call. The CDR3 runs 13 residues. Germline V gene lookup returns CDR1 LNHNV and CDR2 YYDKDF (reference sequence). V dropped 1 base and J dropped 7 bases, with 10 bases sitting between them.

The chain couples TRBV30 to TRBJ2-2, with unresolved D. This CDR3 spans 12 amino acids. From germline, CDR1 is GTSNPN and CDR2 SVGIG (reference sequence). V was clipped by 0 bases and J by 7 bases, with 6 bases between them. CDR3 bases: TGTGCCTGGAGTGTAGCTTACGGGGAGCTGTTTTTT. It codes for CAWSVAYGELFF. The variable domain in full, completed from reference TRBV30 and TRBJ2-2, reads SQTIHQWPATLVQPVGSPLSLECTVEGTSNPNLYWYRQAAGRGLQLLFYSVGIGQISSEVPQNLSASRPQDRQFILSSKKLLLSDSGFYLCAWSVAYGELFFGEGSRLTVL.

A remark on this clone: Within the sample, other DNA sequences also encode this same CDR3. The chain joins TRBV7-9 to TRBJ2-5; possible D gene TRBD2, 6 bases. Germline V CDR1 and CDR2: SEHNR, FQNEAQ (reference sequence). The CDR3 sequence is 15 residues long. V lost 2 bases and J lost 7, with 17 bases in between. CDR3 protein: CASSLLYATGGTQYF. In DNA form, the CDR3 reads TGTGCCAGCAGCTTATTGTATGCGACCGGGGGGACCCAGTACTTC. Drawing the rest from reference TRBV7-9 and TRBJ2-5, the complete variable domain is DTGVSQNPRHKITKRGQNVTFRCDPISEHNRLYWYRQTLGQGPEFLTYFQNEAQLEKSRLLSDRFSAERPKGSFSTLEIQRTEQGDSAMYLCASSLLYATGGTQYFGPGTRLLVL.

V usage is TRBV5-8 and J usage is TRBJ1-2; D is unresolved. Germline V gives CDR1 SGHTS, CDR2 YDEGEE. The V and J ends lost 9 bases and 3 bases respectively, with 12 bases between them. The CDR3 extends over 12 amino acids. The CDR3 region has the DNA TGTGCCACCTCTAGGAGGGACTATGGCTACACCTTC. It specifies CATSRRDYGYTF.

This chain uses TRBV9 with TRBJ1-3; D is possibly TRBD1 (6 bases). CDR3 length: 17 residues. The germline gives CDR1 SGDLS, CDR2 YYNGEE. Deletions cut 0 bases from V and 1 base from J, with 14 bases between. This CDR3 is CASSVVPGGRSGNTIYF. The CDR3 nucleotides are TGTGCCAGCAGCGTAGTGCCGGGGGGCCGGTCTGGAAACACCATATATTTT.

The V and J genes are TRBV5-1 and TRBJ2-7, with a tentative D call TRBD1 (6 bases). Trimming cost V 4 bases and J 4 bases, with 15 bases left between them. Germline V CDR1 and CDR2: SGHRS, YFSETQ. The CDR3 has 14 residues. The CDR3 coding sequence is TGCGCCAGCAGCCCGGTTCCAACAGGGTACGAGCAGTACTTC. Translated: CASSPVPTGYEQYF.

The chain is built from TRBV6-1 and TRBJ2-5; 10 bases map to TRBD2. CDR1 and CDR2 (germline): MNHNS, SASEGT. CDR3 length equals 18 residues. The V gene end was trimmed by 1 base and the J gene end by 9 bases; junction bases not matched to a gene: 17. The CDR3: CASSEGVSGRTDLEAQYF. In DNA form, the CDR3 reads TGTGCCAGCAGTGAAGGGGTTAGCGGGAGGACCGATCTTGAGGCCCAGTACTTC.

This clone was detected a few times. The chain is built from TRBV28 and TRBJ2-7, with 14 bases identical to TRBD2. CDR1 and CDR2 (germline): MDHEN, SYDVKM. The CDR3 runs to 18 residues. The V segment lost 5 bases and the J segment 3 bases; nucleotides outside the gene matches: 12. CDR3 nucleotide sequence: TGTGCCAGCAGTCAGGACGGGACTAGCGGGAGAGGTGGCTACGAGCAGTACTTC. It specifies CASSQDGTSGRGGYEQYF.

The chain uses TRBV6-5 and TRBJ2-7; 7 bases align to TRBD2. The CDR3 runs to 15 residues. The germline gives CDR1 MNHEY, CDR2 SVGAGI. The trim removed 0 bases at V and 4 bases at J, leaving 6 bases unmatched. CDR3 residues: CASSYSASGEYEQYF. The CDR3 region has the DNA TGTGCCAGCAGTTACTCTGCCAGCGGGGAATACGAGCAGTACTTC.

The rearrangement links TRBV11-2 to TRBJ2-1, with 10 bases matching TRBD1. Germline values: CDR1 SGHAT, CDR2 FQNNGV. The CDR3 has 15 amino acids. Unmatched junction bases numbered 3, after V lost 1 base and J lost 6 bases. In nucleotides, the CDR3 is TGTGCCAGCAGCTTAGGACAGGGGGCGTTCAATGAGCAGTTCTTC. It encodes CASSLGQGAFNEQFF.

V usage is TRBV9 and J usage is TRBJ2-7, with 8 positions matching TRBD2. Trimming took 3 bases from V and 5 from J; bases not matched to a gene: 7. This CDR3 comprises 14 residues. Germline V gene data show CDR1 as SGDLS and CDR2 as YYNGEE. CDR3 DNA sequence: TGTGCCAGCAGCGCCCAGGGACTAGTAAACGAGCAGTACTTC. Translation gives CASSAQGLVNEQYF.

This clone has only a few counts. V is TRBV29-1 and J is TRBJ2-7; 8 positions agree with TRBD1. Germline V CDR1 and CDR2: SQVTM, ANQGSEA. The CDR3 length is 15 residues. J gave up 3 bases and V 1 base, and 8 bases lay outside the gene matches. CDR3: CSVEAQGQGHYEQYF. CDR3 nucleotides: TGCAGCGTTGAAGCTCAAGGACAGGGCCACTACGAGCAGTACTTC.